These 15 T cell receptor beta chains came from one sample sequenced in a study of tumour-infiltrating T cells in Burkitt lymphoma (dated by TCRdb to 2018 to 2021). Libraries were made using the immunoSEQ multiplex PCR assay. TCRdb holds this immuneACCESS table with in-frame rearrangements only. Some clones are missing; in checked studies, unresolved V genes explain under half, and the rest has no known cause. Recorded for this sample are around 45,000 clones; less than 40% of them occurred a single time. The top ten clones comprise 2.9% of the sample. Input material: tumor tissue. The receptors shown here come from a human donor with Burkitt lymphoma.

Only a few counts were recorded for this clone. The chain employs TRBV15 and TRBJ1-6; 9 positions match TRBD1. Germline-derived CDR1 and CDR2 are LNHNV and YYDKDF (reference sequence). After removal of 5 bases from V and 8 bases from J, the junction contained 7 bases not matched to a gene. The CDR3 is 15 residues long. CDR3 residues: CATSGTGQVDSPLHF. CDR3 bases: TGTGCCACCAGCGGGACAGGGCAGGTTGATTCACCCCTCCACTTT.

This clone was counted only a few times. This CDR3 reads CASSIWDNQPQHF. Here the CDR3 DNA reads TGTGCCAGTAGTATTTGGGATAATCAGCCCCAGCATTTT. The chain recombines TRBV19 with TRBJ1-5; D remains unclear. CDR1 and CDR2 from the germline V gene are LNHDA and SQIVND (reference sequence). The CDR3 sequence is 13 residues long. V gave up 3 bases and J gave up 4 bases, with 7 bases separating them.

The chain employs TRBV15 and TRBJ1-2, with D uncertain. Looked up from germline, CDR1 is LNHNV and CDR2 is YYDKDF (reference sequence). V was pared by 0 bases and J by 5 bases, with 13 bases between. There are 15 residues in the CDR3. CDR3 amino acids: CATSRDWAGRYGYTF. The CDR3 DNA reads as TGTGCCACCAGCAGAGATTGGGCAGGCAGGTATGGCTACACCTTC. The whole variable domain, remainder taken from reference TRBV15 and TRBJ1-2, is DAMVIQNPRYQVTQFGKPVTLSCSQTLNHNVMYWYQQKSSQAPKLLFHYYDKDFNNEADTPDNFQSRRPNTSFCFLDIRSPGLGDTAMYLCATSRDWAGRYGYTFGSGTRLTVV.

This chain uses TRBV19 with TRBJ2-3; 9 positions match TRBD2. CDR1 is LNHDA, CDR2 SQIVND, per germline (reference sequence). The V gene end was trimmed by 8 bases and the J gene end by 0 bases; junction bases not matched to a gene: 9. The CDR3 extends over 16 amino acids. The CDR3 sequence is CASSLRGGRSTDTQYF. DNA of the CDR3: TGTGCCAGTTCATTGCGGGGGGGCCGAAGCACAGATACGCAGTATTTT.

This clone appeared a few times. The chain carries TRBV5-1 and TRBJ1-4, with D tentatively TRBD1 (6 bases). Germline CDR1 is SGHRS and CDR2 is YFSETQ. This CDR3 region has 16 residues. The V end was cut by 1 base, the J end by 4 bases, with 14 bases between. As DNA, the CDR3 is TGCGCCAGCAGCTTGAATTTACAGGGTGGTAATGAAAAACTGTTTTTT. Its protein product is CASSLNLQGGNEKLFF.

The rearrangement joins TRBV27 to TRBJ1-2; no definite D call. The CDR3 contains 14 residues. CDR1 MNHEY and CDR2 SMNVEV come from the germline V gene (reference sequence). The V and J ends lost 5 bases and 2 bases respectively, with 12 bases between them. The CDR3 nucleotides are TGTGCCAGCAGTCCCACGAGTGTAAACTATGGCTACACCTTC. It encodes CASSPTSVNYGYTF.

The CDR3 nucleotides read TGTGCCATCAGTGAGCTAGTCGGCTACGAGCAGTACTTC. Encoded protein: CAISELVGYEQYF. The genes are TRBV10-3 and TRBJ2-7, with D hard to call. Trimming pared 2 bases from V and 3 bases from J, leaving 8 bases between. CDR1 is ENHRY and CDR2 is SYGVKD in the germline V gene. This CDR3 is 13 amino acids long.

This clone was observed a few times. This chain uses TRBV30 with TRBJ2-1; D gene unclear. The V end lost 1 base, the J end lost 0 bases, and 19 bases lay between the germline ends. Germline values: CDR1 GTSNPN, CDR2 SVGIG (reference sequence). CDR3 length: 18 residues. CDR3 sequence reads: CAWSDPRVLVVSYNEQFF. The CDR3 DNA follows: TGTGCCTGGAGTGACCCTCGGGTGCTTGTAGTCTCCTACAATGAGCAGTTCTTC. The full variable domain, its missing parts supplied by reference TRBV30 and TRBJ2-1, is SQTIHQWPATLVQPVGSPLSLECTVEGTSNPNLYWYRQAAGRGLQLLFYSVGIGQISSEVPQNLSASRPQDRQFILSSKKLLLSDSGFYLCAWSDPRVLVVSYNEQFFGPGTRLTVL.

This sequence joins TRBV28 and TRBJ2-7, with 7 bases identical to TRBD1. The J segment lost 7 bases and the V segment lost 6 bases, leaving 9 bases of the junction unmatched. The CDR3 consists of 13 residues. Germline lookup yields CDR1 MDHEN and CDR2 SYDVKM. The CDR3 sequence is CASRYQGQREQYF. As DNA, the CDR3 is TGTGCCAGCAGATACCAGGGACAGAGGGAGCAGTACTTC.

The chain couples TRBV5-1 to TRBJ1-1, with a tentative D call TRBD1 (5 bases). Trimming pared 4 bases from V and 0 bases from J, leaving 10 bases between. Germline V CDR1 and CDR2: SGHRS, YFSETQ. The CDR3 runs 14 residues. This chain's CDR3 is CASSTRAMNTEAFF. Written as DNA, the CDR3 is TGCGCCAGCAGCACCAGGGCAATGAACACTGAAGCTTTCTTT.

This rearrangement joins TRBV5-1 to TRBJ2-3; possible D gene TRBD2, 6 bases. The CDR3 contains 15 residues. Germline loops: CDR1 SGHRS, CDR2 YFSETQ. Trimming pared 6 bases from V and 0 bases from J, leaving 14 bases between. CDR3 DNA: TGCGCCAGCACCTGGGGGGTGGGGAGCACAGATACGCAGTATTTT. Its translation is CASTWGVGSTDTQYF.

This clone has just a few counts. CDR3 DNA: TGTGCCAGCAGCTTGATTAAGGGTTTTCCTGGGGCCAACGTCCTGACTTTC. It codes for CASSLIKGFPGANVLTF. The chain is built from TRBV5-4 and TRBJ2-6, with unresolved D. Trimming cost V 1 base and J 2 bases, with 13 bases left between them. The CDR3 covers 17 residues. Per germline, CDR1 SGHNT and CDR2 YYREEE (reference sequence).

The V call is TRBV5-6, the J call TRBJ1-1, with TRBD1 identical over 7 bases. The CDR3 has 16 residues. The germline gives CDR1 SGHDT, CDR2 YYEEEE. With 4 bases clipped from V and 0 bases from J, the junction kept 9 bases outside the gene matches. Written as DNA, the CDR3 is TGTGCCAGCAGCCACGGACAGGTACTAATGAACACTGAAGCTTTCTTT. Translated, it gives CASSHGQVLMNTEAFF.

The chain carries TRBV10-3 and TRBJ1-1; 10 bases line up with TRBD1. Germline-derived CDR1 and CDR2 are ENHRY and SYGVKD. This CDR3 has 14 amino acids. The ends lost 2 bases at V and 3 bases at J; junction bases unmatched: 0. In DNA form, the CDR3 reads TGTGCCATCAGTGAGGACAGGGGGCACACTGAAGCTTTCTTT. Its protein product is CAISEDRGHTEAFF.

In this sample, this clone turned up a few times. CDR3 sequence: CASSPGTGGYGYTF. Here the CDR3 DNA reads TGTGCCAGCAGCCCCGGGACAGGGGGCTATGGCTACACCTTC. The chain employs TRBV7-9 and TRBJ1-2, with 11 positions matching TRBD1. CDR1 is SEHNR and CDR2 is FQNEAQ in the germline V gene (reference sequence). V lost 5 bases and J lost 4; bases outside the gene matches: 3. The CDR3 is 14 amino acids.